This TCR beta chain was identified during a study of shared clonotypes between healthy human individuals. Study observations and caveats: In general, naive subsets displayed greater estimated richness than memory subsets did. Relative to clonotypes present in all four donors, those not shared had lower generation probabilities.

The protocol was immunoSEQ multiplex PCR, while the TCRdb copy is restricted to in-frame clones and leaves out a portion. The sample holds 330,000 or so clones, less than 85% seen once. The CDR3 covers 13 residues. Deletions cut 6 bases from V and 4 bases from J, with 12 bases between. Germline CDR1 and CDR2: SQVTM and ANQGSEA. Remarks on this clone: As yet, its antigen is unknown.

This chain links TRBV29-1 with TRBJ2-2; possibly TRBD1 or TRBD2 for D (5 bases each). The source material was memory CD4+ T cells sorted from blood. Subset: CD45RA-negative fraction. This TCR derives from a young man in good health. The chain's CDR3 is CSVLMGVTGELFF. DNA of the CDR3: TGCAGCGTCCTTATGGGGGTCACCGGGGAGCTGTTTTTT.